This TCR beta chain came from a study of OX40 agonist ivuxolimab in advanced cancers. Study-level results: Among the least clonally expanded were partial responders at 0.1-3.0 mg/kg.

There are 16 residues in the CDR3. From germline, CDR1 is SGHAT and CDR2 FQNNGV. Between the trimmed V and J ends, which lost 0 bases and 5 bases, there was a span of 16 bases. Sequenced by immunoSEQ multiplex PCR; TCRdb stores in-frame clones only, minus some. The table lists approximately 50,000 clones, around nine tenths of them singletons. For this clone: Its antigen is undetermined.

No patient had autoimmune disease or received systemic immunosuppression. V gene TRBV11-2 combines with J gene TRBJ2-5; D assignment may be TRBD1 or TRBD2 (5 bases each). The source was CD4+ or CD8+ T cells sorted from blood, collected in a trial of the OX40 agonist ivuxolimab. The sequence was obtained from an adult with an advanced solid tumor such as melanoma, head and neck, liver or kidney cancer. The CDR3 sequence: CASSLDRGGERETQYF. The CDR3 DNA follows: TGTGCCAGCAGCTTAGATCGGGGCGGAGAAAGGGAGACCCAGTACTTC.